Each of the 13 T cell receptor beta chains below was sequenced from the same sample in a study of response to subunit inactivated influenza vaccine. TCRdb redid the calling of the RT-PCR reads with MiXCR, one entry per CDR3 protein. The table includes fewer than 600,000 distinct CDR3 sequences, approximately 6.9% detected once. The starting material was PBMCs from blood, obtained around 25 months after vaccination. Source of these receptors: a man between 50 and 75 years old who received an inactivated influenza vaccine.

The genes are TRBV6-2 or TRBV6-3 and TRBJ2-2; TRBD2 matches 11 bases. Germline trimming cut 5 bases from V and 8 bases from J; bases unmatched to any gene: 13. The CDR3 contains 17 residues. Germline values: CDR1 MNHEY, CDR2 SVGEGT. In DNA, the CDR3 is TGTGCCAGCAGTCTCCCTTCAAGACTAGCGGGGATAGGGGAGCTGTTTTTT. Translated: CASSLPSRLAGIGELFF.

The V gene is TRBV5-1, the J gene TRBJ2-7; D might be TRBD1 (6 bases). CDR1 and CDR2 (germline): SGHRS, YFSETQ. The V end was cut by 5 bases, the J end by 6 bases, with 15 bases between. The CDR3 has 13 amino acids. CDR3 residues: CASRQGEGIEQYF. CDR3 nucleotide sequence: TGCGCCAGCAGACAGGGAGAGGGTATCGAGCAGTACTTC.

This clonotype has at least ten counts. The chain is built from TRBV5-1 and TRBJ2-5, with 9 bases that match TRBD1. The germline CDR1 and CDR2 sequences are SGHRS and YFSETQ. The CDR3 contains 14 residues. J lost 3 bases, V lost 4 bases, and 4 bases had no gene match. CDR3 nucleotides: TGCGCCAGCAGCATGGGACAGGGAGAAGAGACCCAGTACTTC. This sequence encodes CASSMGQGEETQYF.

This rearrangement joins TRBV7-9 to TRBJ2-4, with 8 nucleotides matching TRBD1. Per the germline V gene, CDR1 is SEHNR and CDR2 is FQNEAQ (reference sequence). V lost 5 bases to trimming and J lost 5 bases; unmatched junction nucleotides: 14. The CDR3 extends over 17 amino acids. The CDR3 reads CASSPPPFRQGQNIQYF. The CDR3 DNA reads as TGTGCCAGCAGCCCACCCCCCTTTCGACAGGGGCAAAACATTCAGTACTTC.

This clonotype was recorded many times. The V and J genes are TRBV28 and TRBJ2-5; 8 nucleotides agree with TRBD1. Germline values: CDR1 MDHEN, CDR2 SYDVKM. This CDR3 spans 17 amino acids. With 6 bases clipped from V and 3 bases from J, the junction kept 15 bases outside the gene matches. The CDR3 region is CASSPLLDRVGEETQYF. The CDR3, as DNA: TGTGCCAGCAGCCCTCTCTTGGACAGGGTGGGGGAAGAGACCCAGTACTTC. The full variable domain, in which reference TRBV28 and TRBJ2-5 provide the parts outside the CDR3, is DVKVTQSSRYLVKRTGEKVFLECVQDMDHENMFWYRQDPGLGLRLIYFSYDVKMKEKGDIPEGYSVSREKKERFSLILESASTNQTSMYLCASSPLLDRVGEETQYFGPGTRLLVL.

A few counts support this clonotype. The chain combines TRBV20-1 with TRBJ2-1, with TRBD2 matching over 9 bases. The CDR3 sequence is 16 residues long. The germline gives CDR1 DFQATT, CDR2 SNEGSKA (reference sequence). The V gene end was trimmed by 4 bases and the J gene end by 0 bases; junction bases not matched to a gene: 7. In DNA form, the CDR3 reads TGCAGTGCTAAGTCGGCGGGGGGGCTCTCCTACAATGAGCAGTTCTTC. Its protein is CSAKSAGGLSYNEQFF.

The chain recombines TRBV7-2 with TRBJ2-5, with 8 positions matching TRBD2. The CDR3 spans 17 residues. Germline lookup yields CDR1 SGHTA and CDR2 FQGNSA. V lost 4 bases, J lost 4 bases, and 14 bases stayed unmatched. The CDR3 sequence is CASSSGLAPTGGETQYF. In DNA form, the CDR3 reads TGTGCCAGCAGCTCCGGACTAGCTCCGACGGGGGGAGAGACCCAGTACTTC.

The chain carries TRBV7-9 and TRBJ1-2, with 7 nucleotides matching TRBD1. J was trimmed by 2 bases and V by 3 bases; bases with no gene match: 3. The CDR3 contains 14 residues. Germline CDR1 reads SEHNR; CDR2 reads FQNEAQ (reference sequence). CDR3 protein: CASSFGQDNYGYTF. In nucleotides, the CDR3 is TGTGCCAGCAGCTTTGGACAGGACAACTATGGCTACACCTTC.

The rearrangement joins TRBV20-1 to TRBJ2-7; 7 bases fit TRBD2. The trim removed 3 bases at V and 4 bases at J, leaving 9 bases unmatched. The CDR3 loop spans 14 amino acids. Looked up from germline, CDR1 is DFQATT and CDR2 is SNEGSKA (reference sequence). This CDR3 reads CSASLMREPYEQYF. The CDR3 DNA is TGCAGTGCTAGTTTGATGCGGGAGCCATACGAGCAGTACTTC.

The CDR3: CASSLVIRQGVEQYF. The CDR3 DNA is TGTGCCAGCAGCTTGGTTATACGTCAGGGGGTCGAGCAGTACTTC. The chain has TRBV5-5 and TRBJ2-7; TRBD1 matches 7 bases. After removal of 0 bases from V and 6 bases from J, the junction contained 9 bases not matched to a gene. This CDR3 is 15 amino acids long. CDR1 is SGHKS, CDR2 YYEKEE, per germline (reference sequence). The full variable domain, rest sourced from reference TRBV5-5 and TRBJ2-7, is DAGVTQSPTHLIKTRGQQVTLRCSPISGHKSVSWYQQVLGQGPQFIFQYYEKEERGRGNFPDRFSARQFPNYSSELNVNALLLGDSALYLCASSLVIRQGVEQYFGPGTRLTVT.

The V and J genes are TRBV27 and TRBJ2-7, with D hard to call. Germline CDR1 is MNHEY and CDR2 is SMNVEV (reference sequence). Trimming removed 0 bases at V and 7 bases at J, with 7 bases between. This CDR3 region has 12 residues. The CDR3 loop is CASSLSGLEQYF. CDR3 bases: TGTGCCAGCAGTTTATCAGGGTTGGAGCAGTACTTC.

There are many counts of this clonotype. V usage is TRBV12-3 or TRBV12-4 and J usage is TRBJ1-2, with no clear D. Deletions cut 3 bases from V and 4 bases from J, with 12 bases between. This CDR3 has 14 residues. CDR3 residues: CASSLGGISYGYTF. The CDR3 nucleotides read TGTGCCAGCAGTTTGGGTGGGATTAGCTATGGCTACACCTTC.

The table lists this clonotype with a few counts. This chain links TRBV10-1 with TRBJ2-7, with a weak D call TRBD2 (5 bases). The CDR3 is 15 amino acids. V lost 0 bases, J lost 2 bases, and 11 bases lay in between. Looked up from germline, CDR1 is WNHNN and CDR2 is SYGVQD (reference sequence). CDR3 sequence: CASSESRGSPYEQYF. As DNA, the CDR3 is TGCGCCAGCAGTGAGTCCCGGGGTTCCCCCTACGAGCAGTACTTC.